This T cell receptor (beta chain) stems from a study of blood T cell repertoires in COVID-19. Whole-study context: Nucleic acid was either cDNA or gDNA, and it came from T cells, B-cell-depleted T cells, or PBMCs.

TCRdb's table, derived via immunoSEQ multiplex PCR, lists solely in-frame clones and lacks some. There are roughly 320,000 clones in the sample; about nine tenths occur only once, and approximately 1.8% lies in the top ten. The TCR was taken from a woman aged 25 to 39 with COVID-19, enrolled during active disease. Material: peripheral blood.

CDR3 loop: CASTEQGFTEAFF. DNA of the CDR3: TGTGCCAGCACCGAACAGGGGTTCACTGAAGCTTTCTTT. The chain couples TRBV6-6 to TRBJ1-1, with 7 bases fitting TRBD1. This CDR3 is 13 amino acids long. V lost 7 bases to trimming and J lost 4 bases; unmatched junction nucleotides: 6. Germline CDR1 MNHNY, CDR2 SVGAGI (reference sequence).